These T cell receptor beta chains were read from a single sample in a study of shared clonotypes between healthy human individuals. Data came from immunoSEQ multiplex PCR; TCRdb stores just in-frame clones and leaves some out. The repertoire holds 2.5 million or so clones, with around nine tenths as singletons. Sequenced sample: naive CD4+ T cells sorted from blood. The receptors were sampled from a young man in good health. CDR3s include the opening cysteine and the closing phenylalanine or tryptophan. The D gene is left open where the match is weak. Not every row has a clone size; where given, it reads once, few, many or a size class.

>.|TRBV4-3|.|TRBJ1-1
CASSQGRRYTEAFF
TGCGCCAGCAGCCAAGGACGCAGATATACTGAAGCTTTCTTT
>.|TRBV10-3|.|TRBJ2-7
CAISDQAYEQYF
TGTGCCATCAGTGACCAAGCCTACGAGCAGTACTTC
>.|TRBV10-3|TRBD2|TRBJ2-5
CAISPGQGGKETQYF
TGTGCCATCAGCCCGGGCCAGGGAGGGAAAGAGACCCAGTACTTC
>.|TRBV10-3|.|TRBJ1-5
CAISETNWTANSNQPQHF
TGTGCCATCAGTGAGACGAATTGGACGGCTAATAGCAATCAGCCCCAGCATTTT
>few|TRBV2|TRBD1|TRBJ1-6
CASRGQDNSPLHF
TGTGCCAGCAGGGGACAGGATAATTCACCCCTCCACTTT
>once|TRBV7-9|TRBD1|TRBJ1-4
CASSLKTGWNEKLFF
TGTGCCAGCAGCTTAAAGACAGGGTGGAATGAAAAACTGTTTTTT
>.|TRBV7-2|TRBD1|TRBJ1-1
CASSPRTGGIKTEAFF
TGTGCCAGCAGCCCACGGACAGGGGGCATCAAAACTGAAGCTTTCTTT
>.|TRBV25-1|.|TRBJ1-2
CATKTETYGYTF
TGTGCCACCAAGACAGAAACGTATGGCTACACCTTC
>.|TRBV10-3|.|TRBJ2-5
CAISPSPEDGETQYF
TGTGCCATCAGCCCCAGCCCAGAGGATGGAGAGACCCAGTACTTC
>.|TRBV4-1|.|TRBJ1-2
CASRPTGNYGYTF
TGCGCCAGCAGACCTACAGGGAACTATGGCTACACCTTC
>.|TRBV5-4|TRBD1|TRBJ1-4
CASSREDRGNGKLFF
TGTGCCAGCAGCCGAGAAGACAGGGGAAATGGAAAACTGTTTTTT
>once|TRBV5-4|TRBD1|TRBJ1-1
CASSSPGQGNTEAFF
TGTGCCAGCAGTTCCCCCGGACAGGGGAACACTGAAGCTTTCTTT
>.|TRBV6-4|TRBD2|TRBJ2-3
CASSEGISGIGGDTQYF
TGTGCCAGCAGTGAAGGGATTAGCGGGATAGGGGGAGATACGCAGTATTTT